A selection of T cell receptor beta chains follows, all from one sample in a study of T cell clonotyping in hematopoietic cell transplantation. Profiled with immunoSEQ multiplex PCR; TCRdb holds only in-frame clones, not every one. The sample records 26,000 or so clones, under 97% being singletons. Material for sequencing was peripheral blood mononuclear cells. Receptor source: a man aged 50 to 59 in good health. Some clones in this sample may be carry-over from other donors' samples. Each CDR3 is given with its conserved first and last residue. Each record gives: V gene, D gene, J gene, clone size, CDR3 DNA, CDR3 protein. A D gene is named only where the DNA matches it firmly. Not all rows give a size; the values are once, few, many and, for expanded clones, a class.

TRBV27	TRBD2	TRBJ2-1	-	TGTGCCAGCAGTCGGCCGGGACTAGCGGGGGATGAGCAGTTCTTC	CASSRPGLAGDEQFF
TRBV28	-	TRBJ2-7	-	TGTGCCAGCACGGAAAGCTCCTACGAGCAGTACTTC	CASTESSYEQYF
TRBV19	-	TRBJ1-1	-	TGTGCCAGTAGACAGGGTTGGGTGAACACTGAAGCTTTCTTT	CASRQGWVNTEAFF
TRBV30	-	TRBJ1-4	-	TGTGCCTGGACCCGACAAGTGACTGAAAAACTGTTTTTT	CAWTRQVTEKLFF
TRBV19	-	TRBJ1-5	once	TGTGCCAGTAAGAGCTCCGAGGGAAGCAATCAGCCCCAGCATTTT	CASKSSEGSNQPQHF
TRBV9	-	TRBJ2-3	once	TGTGCCAGCAGCGTAGCACCGACTAGAAAGACAGATACGCAGTATTTT	CASSVAPTRKTDTQYF
TRBV5-1	TRBD1	TRBJ2-7	-	TGCGCCAGCAGCCACGGACAGGGCAGCGAGCAGTACTTC	CASSHGQGSEQYF
TRBV19	-	TRBJ2-2	few	TGTGCCAGCCTAGACAGATCGAACACCGGGGAGCTGTTTTTT	CASLDRSNTGELFF
TRBV5-4	-	TRBJ1-1	-	TGTGCCAGCAGCTTGGGGATGTCGAGGCGAATGAACACTGAAGCTTTCTTT	CASSLGMSRRMNTEAFF
TRBV9	-	TRBJ1-1	-	TGTGCCAGCAGCCTAGGGGGGGATTTCACTGAAGCTTTCTTT	CASSLGGDFTEAFF
TRBV11-1	-	TRBJ2-7	-	TGTGCCAGCAGCTCAGAATTTGGCAGGGCCTACGAGCAGTACTTC	CASSSEFGRAYEQYF
TRBV6-1	-	TRBJ2-7	-	TGTGCCAGCGGGGCAGGGGAATTCTACGAGCAGTACTTC	CASGAGEFYEQYF
TRBV9	-	TRBJ1-5	-	TGTGCCAGCAGCGTAGAAGGGGCCCCCCAGCCCCAGCATTTT	CASSVEGAPQPQHF
TRBV19	-	TRBJ1-6	-	TGTGCCAGCCGACCGGGACCGACGATCTCCTATAATTCACCCCTCCACTTT	CASRPGPTISYNSPLHF
TRBV2	-	TRBJ2-3	-	TGTGCCAGCAGTGAAACCCCAGATACGCAGTATTTT	CASSETPDTQYF
TRBV30	-	TRBJ1-1	-	TGTGCCTGGAGTGGGACAAATCAGGAGACTGAAGCTTTCTTT	CAWSGTNQETEAFF
TRBV7-2	TRBD2	TRBJ2-5	-	TGTGCCAGCACCCAGGCCATACTAGCGGGGGGGCCGGGAAAGACCCAGTACTTC	CASTQAILAGGPGKTQYF
TRBV30	-	TRBJ1-2	-	TGTGCCTGGAGTCTCGGAGATTCCCACGGCTACACCTTC	CAWSLGDSHGYTF
TRBV2	-	TRBJ2-3	-	TGTGCCAGCTCAAGGGGCACAGATACGCAGTATTTT	CASSRGTDTQYF
TRBV28	-	TRBJ1-1	-	TGTGCCAGCAGTTTGCGCCTATCCTCTGAAGCTTTCTTT	CASSLRLSSEAFF
TRBV2	TRBD1	TRBJ2-7	-	TGTGCCAGCAGTGTGGACAGGAGCTCCTACGAGCAGTACTTC	CASSVDRSSYEQYF
TRBV5-8	TRBD1	TRBJ1-5	-	TGTGCCAGCAGCATATACAGGGGGCTTAGGAATCAGCCCCAGCATTTT	CASSIYRGLRNQPQHF
TRBV6-6	-	TRBJ1-1	-	TGTGCCAGTGGGAACACGCGGATTGAAGCTTTCTTT	CASGNTRIEAFF
TRBV7-9	TRBD1	TRBJ1-1	-	TGTGCCAGCAGCCCCCGGGACAGGGGGAACACTGAAGCTTTCTTT	CASSPRDRGNTEAFF
TRBV30	TRBD1	TRBJ1-2	-	TGTGCCCACCATTCAGGGGGCTTCGACTATGGCTACACCTTC	CAHHSGGFDYGYTF
TRBV19	-	TRBJ1-2	-	TGTGCCAGTAGTATAAGGAAAGCTAACTATGGCTACACCTTC	CASSIRKANYGYTF
TRBV27	TRBD1	TRBJ2-7	-	TGTGCCAGCAGCCCGGGACAGTCCTACGAGCAGTACTTC	CASSPGQSYEQYF
TRBV15	-	TRBJ1-2	few	TGTGCCACCAGCAGAGATAAGGGGACGGACTATGGCTACACCTTC	CATSRDKGTDYGYTF
TRBV27	-	TRBJ2-1	-	TGTGCCAGCAGTTTAGGGGAGTCTCATTCCGAGCAGTTCTTC	CASSLGESHSEQFF
TRBV9	TRBD1	TRBJ1-2	few	TGTGCCAGCAGCGTAGGGCCCACAGGGGAGTTCGGTAATGGCTACACCTTC	CASSVGPTGEFGNGYTF
TRBV19	TRBD1	TRBJ2-3	-	TGTGCCAGCCTTCCACGGGACAGAAGCACAGATACGCAGTATTTT	CASLPRDRSTDTQYF
TRBV28	-	TRBJ1-4	-	TGTGCCAGCAGCCTTGCAACTAATGAAAAACTGTTTTTT	CASSLATNEKLFF
TRBV28	-	TRBJ2-7	-	TGTGCCAGCAGTTTAGGGGGGGGCAGCAAATCATCCTACGAGCAGTACTTC	CASSLGGGSKSSYEQYF
TRBV4-3	-	TRBJ2-5	-	TGCGCCAGCAGCCAAGGAGCGCTTCTAGAGACCCAGTACTTC	CASSQGALLETQYF
TRBV25-1	-	TRBJ1-6	-	TGTGCCAGCAGGGACACCAATTCACCCCTCCACTTT	CASRDTNSPLHF
TRBV28	-	TRBJ1-3	-	TGTGCCAGCAGAAGAGGAGGGGCAGGGTCCGGAAACACCATATATTTT	CASRRGGAGSGNTIYF
TRBV28	-	TRBJ2-2	-	TGTGCCAGCAGTTTAGGGGCCCGCGTCGCCGGGGAGCTGTTTTTT	CASSLGARVAGELFF
TRBV30	-	TRBJ1-2	-	TGTGCCTGGAGTGGTCCGGGGCGCTGCACCTTC	CAWSGPGRCTF
TRBV10-3	-	TRBJ2-1	-	TGTGCCACAGAGTCCGGAAATTCCTACAATGAGCAGTTCTTC	CATESGNSYNEQFF
TRBV6-1	-	TRBJ1-1	-	TGTGCCAGCAGTGAAGCGGCACACCGGACCCTGAACACTGAAGCTTTCTTT	CASSEAAHRTLNTEAFF
TRBV19	-	TRBJ1-5	-	TGTGCCAGTAGGAGGGGGGTGGGCGGCAGTATCAATCAGCCCCAGCATTTT	CASRRGVGGSINQPQHF
TRBV6-5	-	TRBJ1-1	-	TGTGCCAGCAGGCTCCCCAACAGGGATGAAGCTTTCTTT	CASRLPNRDEAFF
TRBV30	-	TRBJ2-7	-	TGTGCCTGGAGCGAACAGGGTGAGGAGCAGTACTTC	CAWSEQGEEQYF
TRBV7-2	TRBD1	TRBJ1-1	-	TGTGCCAGCAGTACCAGGACAGGGGCTGAGGCTTTCTTT	CASSTRTGAEAFF
TRBV6-5	TRBD1	TRBJ2-7	-	TGTGCCAGCAGTCCCGGGACAGGCCGTCCTAAAGCGCAGTACTTC	CASSPGTGRPKAQYF
TRBV5-1	TRBD1	TRBJ1-2	-	TGCGCCAGCAGCTTGGCCCCCGAGACAGGGGGGTCGGGTGGCTACACCTTC	CASSLAPETGGSGGYTF
TRBV6-5	-	TRBJ2-5	-	TGTGCCAGCAGGTACAGTGGACAGAGAGAGACCCAGTACTTC	CASRYSGQRETQYF
TRBV11-3	-	TRBJ1-2	once	TGTGCCAGCAGCTCCGGCCCAAATTCCTACACCTTC	CASSSGPNSYTF
TRBV30	TRBD1	TRBJ1-5	-	TGTGCCTGGAGGTCGACAGGGGGTTATCAGCCCCAGCATTTT	CAWRSTGGYQPQHF
TRBV11-2	-	TRBJ2-7	-	TGTGCCAGCGGTAATGGGAGAGAGCAGTACTTC	CASGNGREQYF
TRBV19	-	TRBJ1-2	-	TGTGCCAGTAGTAACCTAGACAGCTCTCACTATGGCTACACCTTC	CASSNLDSSHYGYTF